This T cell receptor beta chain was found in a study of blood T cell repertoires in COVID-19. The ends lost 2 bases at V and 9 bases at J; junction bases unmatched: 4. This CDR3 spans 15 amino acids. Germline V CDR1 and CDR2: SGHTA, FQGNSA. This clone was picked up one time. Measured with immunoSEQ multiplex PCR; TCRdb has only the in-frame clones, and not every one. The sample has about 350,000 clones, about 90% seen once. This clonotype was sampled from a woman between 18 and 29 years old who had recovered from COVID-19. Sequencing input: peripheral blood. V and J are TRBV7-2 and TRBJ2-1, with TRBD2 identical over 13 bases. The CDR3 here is CASSLSLAGGSEQFF. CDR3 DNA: TGTGCCAGCAGCTTATCACTAGCGGGGGGGAGTGAGCAGTTCTTC.